One and the same sample provided the 13 T cell receptor beta chains below, sequenced in a study of shared clonotypes between healthy human individuals. Clones were sequenced by immunoSEQ multiplex PCR, and TCRdb holds only the in-frame ones, with some missing. Among a few million clones listed, approximately 93% were seen once. The sample consisted of naive CD4+ T cells from PBMCs. Subset described: CD45RA+ positively selected. The receptors come from a man aged 18 to 29 in good health. Some clones in this sample may be carry-over from other donors' samples.

Remarks on this clone: Other DNA sequences from this sample encode an identical CDR3 as well. The rearrangement uses TRBV9 and TRBJ2-2; D might be TRBD1 (6 bases). V was cut by 1 base and J by 0 bases, with 7 bases left in between. CDR1 is SGDLS, CDR2 YYNGEE, per germline. This CDR3 spans 15 amino acids. For the CDR3, the DNA is TGTGCCAGCAGCGTAAAGGGGGCGAACACCGGGGAGCTGTTTTTT. Translated, it gives CASSVKGANTGELFF.

The V call is TRBV9, the J call TRBJ2-7, with 8 bases fitting TRBD2. The CDR3 covers 14 residues. Losses at the gene ends were 6 bases for V and 0 bases for J; bases not matched to a gene: 5. Germline V CDR1 and CDR2: SGDLS, YYNGEE. The CDR3 spells CASTVTSGSYEQYF. Written as DNA, the CDR3 is TGTGCCAGCACCGTCACTAGCGGCTCCTACGAGCAGTACTTC. Full variable domain (missing parts from reference TRBV9 and TRBJ2-7): DSGVTQTPKHLITATGQRVTLRCSPRSGDLSVYWYQQSLDQGLQFLIQYYNGEERAKGNILERFSAQQFPDLHSELNLSSLELGDSALYFCASTVTSGSYEQYFGPGTRLTVT.

The chain recombines TRBV7-3 with TRBJ2-1, with 8 nucleotides matching TRBD1. V shed 3 bases, J shed 5 bases, and the junction held 6 bases outside the gene matches. This CDR3 comprises 15 residues. CDR1 and CDR2 (germline): SGHTA, FQGTGA. This CDR3 is CASSFFGTGDNEQFF. The CDR3 DNA follows: TGTGCCAGCAGCTTTTTCGGGACAGGAGACAATGAGCAGTTCTTC.

Details on this clone: The identical CDR3 is also encoded by other nucleotide sequences in the sample. The gene calls are TRBV29-1 and TRBJ2-7; unclear D gene. This CDR3 contains 10 residues. Trimming stripped 4 bases from V and 1 base from J, with 2 bases between. CDR1 and CDR2 from the germline V gene are SQVTM and ANQGSEA. In nucleotides, the CDR3 is TGCAGCGTTGGGTCCTACGAGCAGTACTTC. Translated: CSVGSYEQYF.

The chain recombines TRBV15 with TRBJ1-2; TRBD1 might be the D (6 bases). The CDR3 spans 14 residues. V was cut by 0 bases and J by 5 bases, with 10 bases left in between. Germline-derived CDR1 and CDR2 are LNHNV and YYDKDF (reference sequence). CDR3 in DNA: TGTGCCACCAGCAGAGATTGGGGGGCGTATGGCTACACCTTC. Translating gives CATSRDWGAYGYTF.

This clone has a single count. The chain employs TRBV7-9 and TRBJ1-4, with D tentatively TRBD1 (5 bases). Between the trimmed V and J ends, which lost 5 bases and 8 bases, there was a span of 15 bases. The germline CDR1 and CDR2 sequences are SEHNR and FQNEAQ (reference sequence). The length of the CDR3 is 14 residues. The CDR3 here is CASSPLDIREKLFF. The CDR3 DNA sequence: TGTGCCAGCAGCCCACTGGACATTCGAGAAAAACTGTTTTTT.

CDR3 coding DNA: TGCAGCGTTCTACAGGGGGCTGGAAACATTCAGTACTTC. This codes for CSVLQGAGNIQYF. The genes are TRBV29-1 and TRBJ2-4; 9 bases line up with TRBD1. The J segment lost 6 bases and the V segment lost 5 bases, leaving 5 bases of the junction unmatched. Germline-derived CDR1 and CDR2 are SQVTM and ANQGSEA. CDR3 length equals 13 residues. Based on the CDR3 plus reference TRBV29-1 and TRBJ2-4, the full variable domain is SAVISQKPSRDICQRGTSLTIQCQVDSQVTMMFWYRQQPGQSLTLIATANQGSEATYESGFVIDKFPISRPNLTFSTLTVSNMSPEDSSIYLCSVLQGAGNIQYFGAGTRLSVL.

The rearrangement links TRBV27 to TRBJ1-5; D is unresolved. Germline V lookup: CDR1 MNHEY, CDR2 SMNVEV (reference sequence). There are 16 residues in the CDR3. Trimming removed 2 bases at V and 4 bases at J, with 15 bases between. Here the CDR3 DNA reads TGTGCCAGCAGTTTAGGAAGATTGTTAGGGAATCAGCCCCAGCATTTT. This codes for CASSLGRLLGNQPQHF.

V is TRBV19 and J is TRBJ1-4; D is unclear. Trimming shortened V by 0 bases and J by 14 bases, and 10 bases separated the two germline ends. The CDR3 contains 12 residues. Germline lookup yields CDR1 LNHDA and CDR2 SQIVND (reference sequence). The CDR3 region has the DNA TGTGCCAGTAGTATAGAGCAACACCGGCTGTTTTTT. Translated: CASSIEQHRLFF.

The chain has TRBV9 and TRBJ2-5, with 8 bases fitting TRBD1. CDR1 is SGDLS and CDR2 is YYNGEE in the germline V gene. This CDR3 has 22 amino acids. The V segment lost 4 bases and the J segment 1 base; nucleotides outside the gene matches: 27. This chain's CDR3 is CASSPRGQEYGTGLPGQETQYF. The CDR3 nucleotides read TGTGCCAGCAGCCCGAGGGGACAGGAGTATGGAACGGGTCTACCCGGCCAAGAGACCCAGTACTTC.

This rearrangement joins TRBV4-2 to TRBJ1-5, with TRBD1 identical over 7 bases. The ends lost 4 bases at V and 5 bases at J; junction bases unmatched: 14. CDR3 size: 17 residues. The V gene's germline CDR1 is LGHNA and CDR2 YNFKEQ. CDR3 region: CASSRGGSQGDDQPQHF. DNA of the CDR3: TGTGCCAGCAGCCGAGGCGGTAGTCAGGGGGACGATCAGCCCCAGCATTTT.

V gene TRBV18 combines with J gene TRBJ2-7, with 7 bases matching TRBD1. Germline V gene lookup returns CDR1 KGHSH and CDR2 LQKENI. The CDR3 has 16 residues. V lost 3 bases to trimming and J lost 1 base; unmatched junction nucleotides: 9. The CDR3 coding sequence is TGTGCCAGCTCACCTCCGGGACAGCCTCGTTCCTACGAGCAGTACTTC. This encodes CASSPPGQPRSYEQYF.

A note on this clone: Other DNA sequences within the sample encode an identical CDR3. The chain recombines TRBV28 with TRBJ1-1; no clear D gene. The CDR3 extends over 12 amino acids. V was cut by 2 bases and J by 5 bases, with 6 bases left in between. The V gene's germline CDR1 is MDHEN and CDR2 SYDVKM. The CDR3 sequence is CASSLGWTEAFF. CDR3 bases: TGTGCCAGCAGTTTAGGGTGGACTGAAGCTTTCTTT.